This TCR beta chain was documented in a study of breast tumors, draining lymph nodes, adjacent tissues. With regard to this clonotype: A much larger clonotype is one base distant, so this may be a read error.

Germline CDR1 LGHNT, CDR2 FRNRAP. V was trimmed by 5 bases and J by 9 bases, leaving 17 bases between them. The CDR3 sequence is 14 residues long. Axillary draining lymph nodes of breast cancer patients supplied the node samples. From the multiplex PCR reads, TCRdb called clonotypes with MiXCR, one entry per CDR3 protein. This sample has 170,000 or so distinct CDR3 sequences, with approximately 30% found just once. V usage is TRBV12-5 and J usage is TRBJ2-1, with D perhaps given as TRBD1 or TRBD2 (5 bases each). The TCR originated in a female donor with breast cancer. Some clones in this sample may be carry-over from other donors' samples. The source material was axillary lymph node tissue. CDR3 sequence: CASGAWDRASEQFF. The CDR3 nucleotides read TGTGCTAGTGGTGCGTGGGACCGTGCAAGTGAGCAGTTCTTC.